The next 18 T cell receptor beta chains were all read from a single sample in a study of cytomegalovirus exposure and HLA in healthy donors. The data were produced by immunoSEQ multiplex PCR, yet TCRdb's version contains in-frame clones alone and is incomplete. The profile shows 130,000 to 150,000 clones, roughly 86% of them singletons. The sample comprised PBMCs. These receptors were taken from a woman aged 30 to 39 in good health and CMV-seronegative.

The rearrangement joins TRBV2 to TRBJ2-1; D might be TRBD1 (6 bases). Deletions cut 4 bases from V and 0 bases from J, with 13 bases between. The CDR3 length is 16 residues. From germline, CDR1 is SNHLY and CDR2 FYNNEI. The CDR3 sequence: CASSVRDIRSYNEQFF. DNA for the CDR3: TGTGCCAGCAGTGTAAGGGACATCCGCTCCTACAATGAGCAGTTCTTC.

The chain couples TRBV9 to TRBJ1-3, with 10 nucleotides matching TRBD1. Germline V CDR1 and CDR2: SGDLS, YYNGEE. CDR3 length: 16 amino acids. V shed 2 bases, J shed 0 bases, and the junction held 2 bases outside the gene matches. In nucleotides, the CDR3 is TGTGCCAGCAGCGTCGGGACAGGGGACTCTGGAAACACCATATATTTT. It specifies CASSVGTGDSGNTIYF.

The chain joins TRBV2 to TRBJ2-7; no clear D. CDR3 length: 14 amino acids. V gave up 2 bases and J gave up 0 bases, with 8 bases separating them. Looked up from germline, CDR1 is SNHLY and CDR2 is FYNNEI. This CDR3 reads CASSEHSNSYEQYF. The DNA of the CDR3 is TGTGCCAGCAGTGAACACAGCAACTCCTACGAGCAGTACTTC.

This sequence joins TRBV5-4 and TRBJ1-1; TRBD1 is a possible D gene (6 bases). Germline V gene data show CDR1 as SGHNT and CDR2 as YYREEE (reference sequence). V was pared by 1 base and J by 4 bases, with 11 bases between. This CDR3 contains 14 residues. CDR3 bases: TGTGCCAGCAGCTTGATCGGACAGCTCACTGAAGCTTTCTTT. Its translation: CASSLIGQLTEAFF.

The chain combines TRBV7-3 with TRBJ2-1, with 11 bases matching TRBD2. The junction had 4 bases not matched to a gene; V was cut back by 8 bases and J by 7 bases. The CDR3 length is 13 residues. Germline assignment: CDR1 SGHTA and CDR2 FQGTGA. The CDR3 DNA reads TGTGCCAGCGGATCTAGCGGGGGGAATGAGCAGTTCTTC. It is translated as CASGSSGGNEQFF.

The chain carries TRBV7-2 and TRBJ1-5, with D unclear. The CDR3 runs to 15 residues. CDR1 SGHTA and CDR2 FQGNSA come from the germline V gene. Trimming took 2 bases from V and 3 from J, leaving 11 bases between them. The CDR3 reads CASSLILRDNQPQHF. The CDR3 DNA reads as TGTGCCAGCAGCTTAATATTACGGGACAATCAGCCCCAGCATTTT.

The chain carries TRBV2 and TRBJ1-2; D might be TRBD1 (6 bases). Germline CDR1 reads SNHLY; CDR2 reads FYNNEI. V was shortened by 6 bases and J by 4 bases, with 15 bases between the two germline ends. The CDR3 covers 14 residues. The DNA of the CDR3 is TGTGCCAGCAGACCCAACAGGGTTGGCTATGGCTACACCTTC. Protein product: CASRPNRVGYGYTF. Variable domain in full (rest from reference TRBV2 and TRBJ1-2): EPEVTQTPSHQVTQMGQEVILRCVPISNHLYFYWYRQILGQKVEFLVSFYNNEISEKSEIFDDQFSVERPDGSNFTLKIRSTKLEDSAMYFCASRPNRVGYGYTFGSGTRLTVV.

This sequence joins TRBV5-1 and TRBJ1-4, with D hard to call. The V and J ends lost 0 bases and 0 bases respectively, with 9 bases between them. CDR3 size: 16 residues. Germline lookup yields CDR1 SGHRS and CDR2 YFSETQ. CDR3 sequence (DNA): TGCGCCAGCAGCTTGGTTTTTGGAGCAACTAATGAAAAACTGTTTTTT. Translated, it gives CASSLVFGATNEKLFF.

J is TRBJ2-1 and V is TRBV11-1; TRBD1 matches at 7 bases. V trimming: 6 bases; J trimming: 4 bases; junction bases outside the gene matches: 9. The CDR3 is made up of 15 amino acids. The germline V gene encodes CDR1 SGHAT and CDR2 FQDESV (reference sequence). The CDR3 reads CASSFDRDGYNEQFF. The CDR3 coding sequence is TGTGCCAGCAGTTTTGACAGGGACGGTTACAATGAGCAGTTCTTC.

This clone has just a few counts. The CDR3 coding sequence is TGTGCCAGCAGCGAAGTCAGCCGTCCGGCGAGGGCAGATACGCAGTATTTT. Amino acid sequence: CASSEVSRPARADTQYF. This chain joins TRBV7-2 and TRBJ2-3; a possible D gene is TRBD2 (5 bases). The germline CDR1 and CDR2 sequences are SGHTA and FQGNSA. The germline V and J ends were trimmed by 5 bases and 4 bases, with 22 bases remaining between them. The CDR3 has 17 residues.

This clone was seen just once. The chain is built from TRBV2 and TRBJ2-5; D is unclear. V lost 0 bases to trimming and J lost 2 bases, with 13 bases between them. CDR3 size: 16 residues. CDR1 SNHLY and CDR2 FYNNEI come from the germline V gene. In nucleotides, the CDR3 is TGTGCCAGCAGTGAAGCTGAGTCTCTCGATCAAGAGACCCAGTACTTC. Its protein product is CASSEAESLDQETQYF. The whole variable domain, filled in from reference TRBV2 and TRBJ2-5, reads EPEVTQTPSHQVTQMGQEVILRCVPISNHLYFYWYRQILGQKVEFLVSFYNNEISEKSEIFDDQFSVERPDGSNFTLKIRSTKLEDSAMYFCASSEAESLDQETQYFGPGTRLLVL.

The chain uses TRBV11-2 and TRBJ1-2; the D gene is possibly TRBD1 (5 bases). Germline V CDR1 and CDR2: SGHAT, FQNNGV. This CDR3 region has 14 residues. V was shortened by 6 bases and J by 0 bases, with 11 bases between the two germline ends. This CDR3 reads CASRPTGSNYGYTF. The CDR3 region has the DNA TGTGCCAGCAGACCAACAGGTTCTAACTATGGCTACACCTTC.

The V call is TRBV5-4, the J call TRBJ2-5, with D tentatively TRBD1 (6 bases). The V gene lost 4 bases and the J gene lost 0 bases, with 10 bases spanning the gap. CDR1 is SGHNT, CDR2 YYREEE, per germline (reference sequence). The CDR3 spans 14 residues. CDR3 coding DNA: TGTGCCAGCAGCGGTGCAGGGGACCAAGAGACCCAGTACTTC. This sequence encodes CASSGAGDQETQYF.

This clone was observed a few times. The chain is built from TRBV2 and TRBJ1-4; unclear D gene. The V end was cut by 4 bases, the J end by 6 bases, with 15 bases between. This CDR3 comprises 15 residues. CDR1 is SNHLY and CDR2 is FYNNEI in the germline V gene. CDR3 amino acids: CASSAQQTIHEKLFF. CDR3 bases: TGTGCCAGCAGTGCTCAACAGACGATTCATGAAAAACTGTTTTTT.

V usage is TRBV11-1 and J usage is TRBJ1-6; 7 nucleotides align to TRBD1. The CDR3 runs to 13 residues. Germline CDR1 reads SGHAT; CDR2 reads FQDESV (reference sequence). The trim removed 1 base at V and 9 bases at J, leaving 0 bases unmatched. The CDR3 DNA reads as TGTGCCAGCAGCTTAGACAGGGGTTCACCCCTCCACTTT. Translating it yields CASSLDRGSPLHF.

The rearrangement links TRBV5-4 to TRBJ2-2, with 7 bases aligning to TRBD1. The junction had 4 bases not matched to a gene; V was cut back by 4 bases and J by 1 base. CDR3 length: 15 amino acids. The germline CDR1 and CDR2 sequences are SGHNT and YYREEE (reference sequence). The CDR3: CASSLRDRNTGELFF. CDR3 nucleotide sequence: TGTGCCAGCAGCCTTCGGGACAGGAACACCGGGGAGCTGTTTTTT.

V gene TRBV27 combines with J gene TRBJ1-6; unclear D gene. This CDR3 has 15 residues. Germline-derived CDR1 and CDR2 are MNHEY and SMNVEV (reference sequence). The ends were cut back, 3 bases at V and 7 bases at J, with 13 bases in the middle. CDR3 coding DNA: TGTGCCAGCAGTTTCGCGGGGTCCCAGAATTCACCCCTCCACTTT. Translating it yields CASSFAGSQNSPLHF.

V is TRBV18 and J is TRBJ2-1; possible D gene TRBD2, 5 bases. The germline V and J ends were trimmed by 3 bases and 8 bases, with 14 bases remaining between them. This CDR3 is built from 14 residues. Germline CDR1 and CDR2: KGHSH and LQKENI. The DNA for the CDR3 is TGTGCCAGCTCACCTTACTCGGACGGGGATGAGCAGTTCTTC. Its translation is CASSPYSDGDEQFF.